This T cell receptor (beta chain) was identified during a study of post-analysis software for immune sequencing data. General study results and limits: Same-batch samples co-clustered strongly by F measure. People with multiple sclerosis had a significantly lower normalized Chao1 diversity than controls did. TRBV5-6, TRBV5-1 and TRBV20-1 belonged to a set of about five TRBV segments that were more frequent in patients than controls.

V shed 7 bases and J 4 bases; nucleotides not matched to a gene: 11. Germline V lookup: CDR1 SQVTM, CDR2 ANQGSEA. This CDR3 contains 14 residues. cDNA libraries of TCR beta carried unique molecular identifiers. One entry per CDR3 protein results from TCRdb running MiXCR on the PCR reads. The sample carries hundreds of thousands of distinct CDR3 sequences, roughly 29% recorded once. For this clonotype: Its antigen is as yet unknown.

The sequenced material came from blood. The TCR comes from a girl aged 10-17 years with multiple sclerosis. J is TRBJ2-3 and V is TRBV29-1; 7 positions match TRBD2. The CDR3 DNA reads TGCAGCGCAAGTCGCGGGAGTGGTCCAGATACGCAGTATTTT. It codes for CSASRGSGPDTQYF.